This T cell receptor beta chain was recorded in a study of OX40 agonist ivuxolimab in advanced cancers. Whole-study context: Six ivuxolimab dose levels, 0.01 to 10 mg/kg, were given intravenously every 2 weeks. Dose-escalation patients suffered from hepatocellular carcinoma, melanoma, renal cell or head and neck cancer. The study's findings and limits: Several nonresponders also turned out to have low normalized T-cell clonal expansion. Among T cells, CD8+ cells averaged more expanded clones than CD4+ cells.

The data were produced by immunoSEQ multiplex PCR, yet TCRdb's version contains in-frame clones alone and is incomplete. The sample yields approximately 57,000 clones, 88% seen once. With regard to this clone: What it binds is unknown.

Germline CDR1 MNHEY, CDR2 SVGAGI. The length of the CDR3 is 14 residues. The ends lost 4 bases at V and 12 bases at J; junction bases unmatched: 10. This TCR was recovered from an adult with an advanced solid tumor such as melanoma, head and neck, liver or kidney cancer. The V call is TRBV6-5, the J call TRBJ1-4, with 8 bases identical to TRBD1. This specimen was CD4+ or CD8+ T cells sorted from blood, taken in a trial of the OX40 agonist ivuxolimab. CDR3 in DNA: TGTGCCAGCAGTTTTACTGGGACAGGCCTCGAACTGTTTTTT. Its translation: CASSFTGTGLELFF.